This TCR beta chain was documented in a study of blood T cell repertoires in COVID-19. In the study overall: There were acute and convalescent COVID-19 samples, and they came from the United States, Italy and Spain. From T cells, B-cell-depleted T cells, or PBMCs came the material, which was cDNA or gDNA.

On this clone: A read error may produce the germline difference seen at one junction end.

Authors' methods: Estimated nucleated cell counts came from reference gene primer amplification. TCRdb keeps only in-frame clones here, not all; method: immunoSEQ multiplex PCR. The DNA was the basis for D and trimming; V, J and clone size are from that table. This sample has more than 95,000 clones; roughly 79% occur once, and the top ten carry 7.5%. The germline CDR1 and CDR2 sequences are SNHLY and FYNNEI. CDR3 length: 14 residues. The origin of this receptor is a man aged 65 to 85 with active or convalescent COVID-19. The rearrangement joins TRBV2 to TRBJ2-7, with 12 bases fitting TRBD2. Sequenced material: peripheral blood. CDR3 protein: CASSVLAGGSLWDF. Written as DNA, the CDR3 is TGTGCCAGCAGTGTACTAGCGGGGGGAAGTTTATGGGACTTC.